A single sample is the source of the 22 T cell receptor beta chains below, sequenced in a study of blood T cell repertoires in COVID-19. The repertoire was sequenced with immunoSEQ multiplex PCR; TCRdb's copy has only in-frame clones and lacks some. The sample includes just over 150,000 clones, 75% to 90% of them seen just once. Sequencing was performed on peripheral blood. These TCRs come from a woman between 40 and 55 years old with acute or convalescent COVID-19.

The chain employs TRBV5-4 and TRBJ2-4; 9 nucleotides agree with TRBD1. Germline assignment: CDR1 SGHNT and CDR2 YYREEE (reference sequence). CDR3 length: 15 amino acids. V lost 4 bases and J lost 8; bases outside the gene matches: 10. CDR3 in amino acids: CASSRADRGADIQYF. In nucleotides, the CDR3 is TGTGCCAGCAGCAGGGCGGACAGGGGCGCAGACATTCAGTACTTC.

The gene calls are TRBV3-1 (or the pseudogene TRBV3-2) and TRBJ2-7, with 13 bases fitting TRBD2. The J segment lost 5 bases and the V segment lost 4 bases, leaving 14 bases of the junction unmatched. Germline V lookup: CDR1 LGHDT, CDR2 YNNKEL (reference sequence). The CDR3 is 18 residues long. For the CDR3, the DNA is TGTGCCAGCAGCCGGCTACCGGGCACTAGCGGGAGGGAAAACGAGCAGTACTTC. It translates to CASSRLPGTSGRENEQYF.

This clone was found once. CDR3 bases: TGTGCCAGCAGCTTACGGCGGGGGGTGGCAGATACGCAGTATTTT. This translates into CASSLRRGVADTQYF. The gene calls are TRBV7-9 and TRBJ2-3; 8 bases agree with TRBD2. This CDR3 has 15 residues. The germline CDR1 and CDR2 sequences are SEHNR and FQNEAQ (reference sequence). J lost 4 bases, V lost 2 bases, and 5 bases had no gene match.

The chain employs TRBV9 and TRBJ2-3; 11 bases are shared with TRBD2. With V trimmed by 3 bases and J by 0 bases, 6 bases remained unmatched. CDR1 is SGDLS, CDR2 YYNGEE, per germline. The CDR3 contains 17 residues. CDR3 bases: TGTGCCAGCAGCGGGCTAGCGGGGGGAACAAGCACAGATACGCAGTATTTT. It is translated as CASSGLAGGTSTDTQYF. The whole variable domain, filled in from reference TRBV9 and TRBJ2-3, reads DSGVTQTPKHLITATGQRVTLRCSPRSGDLSVYWYQQSLDQGLQFLIQYYNGEERAKGNILERFSAQQFPDLHSELNLSSLELGDSALYFCASSGLAGGTSTDTQYFGPGTRLTVL.

The chain is built from TRBV19 and TRBJ1-5, with 9 bases matching TRBD1. The V segment lost 1 base and the J segment 5 bases; nucleotides outside the gene matches: 6. Germline CDR1 is LNHDA and CDR2 is SQIVND (reference sequence). The CDR3 is 16 amino acids. CDR3 bases: TGTGCCAGTAGTATAGTTTGGACAGGGGTCGATCAGCCCCAGCATTTT. It yields the protein CASSIVWTGVDQPQHF.

V usage is TRBV19 and J usage is TRBJ1-1, with 8 bases lining up with TRBD1. This CDR3 is built from 14 residues. From germline, CDR1 is LNHDA and CDR2 SQIVND (reference sequence). The J segment lost 1 base and the V segment lost 7 bases, leaving 5 bases of the junction unmatched. The CDR3, as DNA: TGTGCCAGTACCATAGGACAGGGGAACACTGAAGCTTTCTTT. Translation: CASTIGQGNTEAFF.

This clone was counted between two and nine times. The rearrangement joins TRBV5-4 to TRBJ1-2; 7 nucleotides match TRBD1. The CDR3 spans 16 residues. Per germline, CDR1 SGHNT and CDR2 YYREEE (reference sequence). V was clipped by 2 bases and J by 1 base; unmatched bases: 8. The chain's CDR3 is CASSLRGGAINYGYTF. The CDR3 bases are TGTGCCAGCAGCTTACGAGGGGGCGCAATTAACTATGGCTACACCTTC.

The chain is built from TRBV29-1 and TRBJ1-4, with TRBD1 identical over 7 bases. V shed 4 bases, J shed 2 bases, and the junction held 7 bases outside the gene matches. The CDR3 extends over 15 amino acids. Germline loops: CDR1 SQVTM, CDR2 ANQGSEA. The CDR3 is CSVVSRDSTNEKLFF. CDR3 DNA: TGCAGCGTTGTCTCCAGGGACAGTACTAATGAAAAACTGTTTTTT.

This sequence joins TRBV30 and TRBJ1-2; TRBD1 is a possible D gene (6 bases). Trimming took off 2 bases at V and 3 bases at J, with 10 bases between the two ends. From germline, CDR1 is GTSNPN and CDR2 SVGIG (reference sequence). This CDR3 is built from 13 residues. This CDR3 reads CAWSTGTHYGYTF. CDR3 coding DNA: TGTGCCTGGAGTACCGGGACACACTATGGCTACACCTTC.

A word on this clone: An end of the junction does not agree with germline; a read error may underlie this. V is TRBV7-7 and J is TRBJ2-5; D is undetermined. Germline V lookup: CDR1 SSHAT, CDR2 FNYEAQ (reference sequence). The CDR3 runs 15 residues. Written as DNA, the CDR3 is TGTGCTAGCAGCTTAGATGACTCGTACCAAGAGACCCAGTACTTC. Protein sequence: CASSLDDSYQETQYF.

This clone was detected only a few times. The V call is TRBV7-6, the J call TRBJ1-6; D not certain. Germline values: CDR1 SGHVS, CDR2 FNYEAQ. The CDR3 covers 14 residues. The V end lost 0 bases, the J end lost 9 bases, and 9 bases lay between the germline ends. This chain's CDR3 is CASSLAELASPLHF. The CDR3 region has the DNA TGTGCCAGCAGCTTAGCAGAATTAGCTTCACCCCTCCACTTT. The full variable domain, with the rest looked up from reference TRBV7-6 and TRBJ1-6, is GAGVSQSPRYKVTKRGQDVALRCDPISGHVSLYWYRQALGQGPEFLTYFNYEAQQDKSGLPNDRFSAERPEGSISTLTIQRTEQRDSAMYRCASSLAELASPLHFGNGTRLTVT.

The genes are TRBV6-5 and TRBJ2-7; 9 bases line up with TRBD2. Germline CDR1 MNHEY, CDR2 SVGAGI. The junction had 6 bases not matched to a gene; V was cut back by 4 bases and J by 2 bases. The CDR3 sequence is 15 residues long. For the CDR3, the DNA is TGTGCCAGCAGTTGGTTAGCGGGGGCCGCCTACGAGCAGTACTTC. As protein: CASSWLAGAAYEQYF.

The chain is built from TRBV11-2 and TRBJ1-1; TRBD1 matches 10 bases. The CDR3 consists of 14 residues. After removal of 6 bases from V and 4 bases from J, the junction contained 5 bases not matched to a gene. Germline values: CDR1 SGHAT, CDR2 FQNNGV. The chain's CDR3 is CASSRGQGGTEAFF. The CDR3 DNA reads TGTGCCAGCAGTAGAGGACAGGGGGGCACTGAAGCTTTCTTT.

V is TRBV5-1 and J is TRBJ1-2, with D perhaps TRBD1 (6 bases). This CDR3 contains 15 residues. V was trimmed by 0 bases and J by 4 bases, leaving 13 bases between them. The germline gives CDR1 SGHRS, CDR2 YFSETQ. CDR3: CASSLGDTLRYGYTF. The CDR3 DNA reads TGCGCCAGCAGCTTGGGGGACACGCTTCGCTATGGCTACACCTTC.

The CDR3: CASSQVPLLGGGTDTQYF. Here the CDR3 DNA reads TGTGCCAGCAGCCAAGTGCCCCTACTAGGAGGAGGCACAGATACGCAGTATTTT. This chain connects TRBV14 to TRBJ2-3, with D maybe TRBD2 (5 bases). In germline, CDR1 is SGHDN, CDR2 FVKESK. Trimming cost V 1 base and J 1 base, with 18 bases left between them. This CDR3 is built from 18 residues.

The rearrangement joins TRBV7-3 to TRBJ2-3, with 10 bases identical to TRBD2. This CDR3 has 15 residues. J lost 0 bases, V lost 8 bases, and 5 bases had no gene match. CDR1 is SGHTA and CDR2 is FQGTGA in the germline V gene. CDR3: CASRASGGSTDTQYF. The CDR3 DNA is TGTGCCAGCCGGGCTAGCGGGGGAAGCACAGATACGCAGTATTTT.

This clone came up a few times. J is TRBJ1-1 and V is TRBV2; D possibly corresponds to TRBD1 (5 bases). There are 13 residues in the CDR3. The germline V and J ends were trimmed by 8 bases and 0 bases, with 10 bases remaining between them. Germline CDR1 reads SNHLY; CDR2 reads FYNNEI. The CDR3 DNA reads TGTGCCAGCTCGACAGATATGAACACTGAAGCTTTCTTT. It yields the protein CASSTDMNTEAFF.

J is TRBJ2-1 and V is TRBV2; TRBD2 agrees at 9 bases. V lost 11 bases, J lost 4 bases, and 6 bases stayed unmatched. The CDR3 consists of 13 residues. Germline values: CDR1 SNHLY, CDR2 FYNNEI. CDR3 loop: CAGGTSSYNEQFF. CDR3 nucleotide sequence: TGTGCCGGGGGGACTAGCTCGTACAATGAGCAGTTCTTC.

This clone was observed a handful of times. The chain combines TRBV19 with TRBJ1-5; unclear D gene. Trimming cost V 1 base and J 2 bases, with 6 bases left between them. The CDR3 totals 14 residues. The germline V gene has CDR1 LNHDA and CDR2 SQIVND (reference sequence). The CDR3 DNA reads as TGTGCCAGTAGTATAGCGGTTGGCAATCAGCCCCAGCATTTT. As protein: CASSIAVGNQPQHF. Supplemented by reference TRBV19 and TRBJ1-5, the full variable domain reads DGGITQSPKYLFRKEGQNVTLSCEQNLNHDAMYWYRQDPGQGLRLIYYSQIVNDFQKGDIAEGYSVSREKKESFPLTVTSAQKNPTAFYLCASSIAVGNQPQHFGDGTRLSIL.

CDR3 nucleotides: TGCGCCAGCAGCCAAGAGCCTCTAGCGGGAGCGGGTGAGCAGTTCTTC. This translates into CASSQEPLAGAGEQFF. V is TRBV4-1 and J is TRBJ2-1; 10 bases agree with TRBD2. The CDR3 runs 16 residues. With 0 bases clipped from V and 9 bases from J, the junction kept 8 bases outside the gene matches. From germline, CDR1 is MGHRA and CDR2 YSYEKL.

This rearrangement joins TRBV2 to TRBJ1-4; 9 bases agree with TRBD1. Germline V gene sequence: CDR1 SNHLY, CDR2 FYNNEI. The CDR3 sequence is 20 residues long. V lost 6 bases, J lost 5 bases, and 22 bases stayed unmatched. CDR3 amino acids: CASSGTGPSYREAKNEKLFF. The DNA of the CDR3 is TGTGCCAGCAGCGGGACAGGGCCGTCCTACCGGGAAGCAAAAAATGAAAAACTGTTTTTT.

The CDR3 DNA reads TGTGCCAGCAGCCAAGGGACTAGCGGGGGGGCTATTATAGAGACCCAGTACTTC. Translating gives CASSQGTSGGAIIETQYF. The V call is TRBV3-1 (or the pseudogene TRBV3-2), the J call TRBJ2-5, with TRBD2 identical over 15 bases. V lost 1 base and J lost 4; bases outside the gene matches: 7. The CDR3 has 18 residues. The germline V gene has CDR1 LGHDT and CDR2 YNNKEL (reference sequence).